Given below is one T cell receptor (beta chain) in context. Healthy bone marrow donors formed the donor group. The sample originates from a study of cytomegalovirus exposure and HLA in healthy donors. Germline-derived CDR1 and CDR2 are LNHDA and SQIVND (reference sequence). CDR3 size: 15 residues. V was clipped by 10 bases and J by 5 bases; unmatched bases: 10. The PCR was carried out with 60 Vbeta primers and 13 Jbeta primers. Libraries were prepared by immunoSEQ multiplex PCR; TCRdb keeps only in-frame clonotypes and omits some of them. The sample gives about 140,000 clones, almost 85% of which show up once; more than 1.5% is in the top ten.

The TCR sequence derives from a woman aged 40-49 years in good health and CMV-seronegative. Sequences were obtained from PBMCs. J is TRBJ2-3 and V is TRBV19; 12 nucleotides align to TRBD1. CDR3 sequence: CATKSGTGGVDTQYF. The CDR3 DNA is TGTGCCACCAAATCCGGGACAGGGGGCGTAGATACGCAGTATTTT.